This T cell receptor beta chain was sequenced in a study of vaccination effects on CD4 cells after COVID-19. Assay used: immunoSEQ multiplex PCR; TCRdb lists only in-frame clones, some missing. The sample has roughly 20,000 clones, 60% to 75% seen once. Ahead of sequencing, the ViraFEST assay grew antigen-specific CD4+ T cells using viral peptide pools. Culture lasted roughly 9 days before CD4+ T cell isolation. As their vaccination, participants received two doses of either BNT162b2 or mRNA-1273. Germline CDR1 reads MNHNY; CDR2 reads SVGAGI (reference sequence). The CDR3 has 15 amino acids. V was cut by 5 bases and J by 4 bases, with 17 bases left in between. Points on this clone: Its antigen is currently unknown.

This clonotype was obtained from a human donor who received a COVID-19 vaccine. The sequencing here drew on CD4+ T cells from PBMCs cultured with HCoV-NL63 spike peptides, taken after COVID-19 vaccination. The rearrangement links TRBV6-6 to TRBJ1-2, with D perhaps TRBD1 (5 bases). The CDR3 bases are TGTGCCAGCAGTCAACCTCCAGGGATGGGCTATGGCTACACCTTC. Translation gives CASSQPPGMGYGYTF.